One sample yielded the 30 T cell receptor beta chains listed below, sequenced in a study of cytomegalovirus exposure and HLA in healthy donors. Primers included in the PCR were 60 Vbeta and 13 Jbeta primers. Some clones are missing from TCRdb's copy, which holds only in-frame ones; the method was immunoSEQ multiplex PCR. In the table there are 110,000 to 150,000 clones, roughly 10% of which are singletons. The sequencing input was PBMCs. The receptors here all came from a man between 50 and 59 years old in good health and CMV-seronegative.

V is TRBV5-1 and J is TRBJ1-4; 8 bases match TRBD1. Trimming cost V 0 bases and J 4 bases; bases outside gene matches: 2. From germline, CDR1 is SGHRS and CDR2 YFSETQ. CDR3 size: 15 residues. CDR3 protein: CASSLGTGSNEKLFF. The CDR3 region has the DNA TGCGCCAGCAGCTTGGGGACAGGGAGTAATGAAAAACTGTTTTTT.

The sample holds a few counts of this clone. The V gene is TRBV6-1, the J gene TRBJ2-2, with D hard to call. V was pared by 6 bases and J by 0 bases, with 8 bases between. The germline CDR1 and CDR2 sequences are MNHNS and SASEGT. CDR3 length: 14 amino acids. This CDR3 is CASRAVSNTGELFF. The CDR3 DNA reads TGTGCCAGCAGGGCGGTGTCGAACACCGGGGAGCTGTTTTTT.

This clone has a handful of counts. The chain has TRBV5-1 and TRBJ2-3; 8 nucleotides align to TRBD2. This CDR3 spans 15 amino acids. From germline, CDR1 is SGHRS and CDR2 YFSETQ. V lost 4 bases and J lost 2; bases outside the gene matches: 6. The CDR3 nucleotides are TGCGCCAGCAGCAACTTAGCGGGGACCACAGATACGCAGTATTTT. Translated, it gives CASSNLAGTTDTQYF. Filled out from reference TRBV5-1 and TRBJ2-3, the complete variable domain reads KAGVTQTPRYLIKTRGQQVTLSCSPISGHRSVSWYQQTPGQGLQFLFEYFSETQRNKGNFPGRFSGRQFSNSRSEMNVSTLELGDSALYLCASSNLAGTTDTQYFGPGTRLTVL.

The chain uses TRBV5-1 and TRBJ1-5; D possibly corresponds to TRBD1 (5 bases). Trimming stripped 0 bases from V and 5 bases from J, with 12 bases between. The CDR3 consists of 15 residues. Germline V gene data show CDR1 as SGHRS and CDR2 as YFSETQ. The CDR3 DNA reads as TGCGCCAGCAGCTTGGACGCGACAGTCGATCAGCCCCAGCATTTT. Translated, it gives CASSLDATVDQPQHF.

This clone was seen more than once but under ten times. The V gene is TRBV18, the J gene TRBJ1-1; the D gene is possibly TRBD1 (6 bases). Trimming pared 2 bases from V and 6 bases from J, leaving 13 bases between. Germline CDR1 and CDR2: KGHSH and LQKENI. The CDR3 is made up of 14 amino acids. The CDR3 here is CASSPKGDIAEAFF. CDR3 sequence (DNA): TGTGCCAGCTCACCAAAGGGGGATATCGCTGAAGCTTTCTTT.

The V call is TRBV6-5, the J call TRBJ1-6; D is possibly TRBD1 (5 bases). The ends were cut back, 7 bases at V and 7 bases at J, with 11 bases in the middle. The germline CDR1 and CDR2 sequences are MNHEY and SVGAGI. The CDR3 contains 13 residues. CDR3: CASTWGGNSPLHF. The CDR3 DNA sequence: TGTGCCAGCACTTGGGGGGGAAATTCACCCCTCCACTTT.

The chain links TRBV21-1 to TRBJ2-7; the D call TRBD1 from the table was never checked on the DNA. TRBV21-1 is designated a pseudogene. The length of the CDR3 is 19 residues. The CDR3, as DNA: TGTGCCAGCAGCCAAATGGGAGACAGGGGGCCAAGGAGCTCCTACGAGCAGTACTTC. Its translation: CASSQMGDRGPRSSYEQYF.

The chain employs TRBV6-1 and TRBJ1-2, with 7 positions matching TRBD1. The CDR3 consists of 15 residues. V dropped 6 bases and J dropped 8; count of bases not matched to a gene: 15. Germline CDR1 reads MNHNS; CDR2 reads SASEGT. CDR3 in DNA: TGTGCCAGCAGAACGGACAGGCACGGAAGTATCGGCTACACCTTC. Its translation: CASRTDRHGSIGYTF.

This clone has a handful of counts. The V and J genes are TRBV6-6 and TRBJ2-7, with TRBD2 identical over 7 bases. This CDR3 has 15 residues. With V trimmed by 6 bases and J by 4 bases, 12 bases remained unmatched. Germline CDR1 MNHNY, CDR2 SVGAGI (reference sequence). CDR3 sequence reads: CASSPVGAGEYEQYF. The DNA for the CDR3 is TGTGCCAGCAGCCCCGTTGGGGCGGGAGAATACGAGCAGTACTTC.

The genes are TRBV10-2 and TRBJ2-7; 9 nucleotides line up with TRBD1. The V segment lost 8 bases and the J segment 6 bases; nucleotides outside the gene matches: 8. The CDR3 has 13 residues. Germline lookup yields CDR1 WSHSY and CDR2 SAAADI. In nucleotides, the CDR3 is TGCGCCAGCCAGGGACAGGGTGGAGGCGAGCAGTACTTC. Residues: CASQGQGGGEQYF.

The sample holds a few counts of this clone. The chain is built from TRBV30 and TRBJ2-7; no definite D call. CDR3 size: 12 residues. Trimming removed 3 bases from V and 3 bases from J, with 9 bases in between. The germline CDR1 and CDR2 sequences are GTSNPN and SVGIG (reference sequence). The DNA for the CDR3 is TGTGCCTGGAGCGAGGATCTCTACGAGCAGTACTTC. It encodes CAWSEDLYEQYF.

The J gene is TRBJ1-1, the V gene TRBV5-1; D call uncertain. Deletions cut 5 bases from V and 0 bases from J, with 11 bases between. Germline assignment: CDR1 SGHRS and CDR2 YFSETQ. The CDR3 contains 14 residues. DNA of the CDR3: TGCGCCAGCAGAACCAGTTACATGAACACTGAAGCTTTCTTT. It specifies CASRTSYMNTEAFF.

V is TRBV10-2 and J is TRBJ1-1; weak D call: TRBD1 (6 bases). CDR1 and CDR2 (germline): WSHSY, SAAADI. Trimming took off 7 bases at V and 6 bases at J, with 15 bases between the two ends. This CDR3 is built from 13 residues. CDR3 loop: CASNTQGRPEAFF. CDR3 coding DNA: TGCGCCAGCAACACACAGGGTCGGCCTGAAGCTTTCTTT.

This clone has a handful of counts. The J gene is TRBJ2-2, the V gene TRBV5-1, with D possibly matching TRBD2 (7 bases). V shed 3 bases and J shed 8 bases, with 14 bases lying between them. Germline CDR1 and CDR2: SGHRS and YFSETQ. This CDR3 comprises 14 residues. The chain's CDR3 is CASSWGGHSGELFF. CDR3 nucleotide sequence: TGCGCCAGCAGCTGGGGGGGACATTCGGGGGAGCTGTTTTTT.

This clone occurred a few times. The chain couples TRBV6-1 to TRBJ2-3; D may be TRBD1 (5 bases). V lost 7 bases to trimming and J lost 7 bases, with 15 bases between them. This CDR3 region has 13 residues. Germline lookup yields CDR1 MNHNS and CDR2 SASEGT. Here the CDR3 reads CASNSGLENTQYF. The CDR3 bases are TGTGCCAGCAACTCAGGGTTGGAGAATACGCAGTATTTT.

The rearrangement links TRBV9 to TRBJ2-1; D possibly corresponds to TRBD2 (5 bases). CDR1 is SGDLS, CDR2 YYNGEE, per germline. CDR3 size: 15 residues. V shed 3 bases and J shed 0 bases, with 10 bases lying between them. For the CDR3, the DNA is TGTGCCAGCAGCGGAGAGGGTAGCTCCTACAATGAGCAGTTCTTC. Translated: CASSGEGSSYNEQFF.

The V call is TRBV4-2, the J call TRBJ2-5, with TRBD2 matching 12 bases. The CDR3 covers 17 residues. V was clipped by 1 base and J by 2 bases; unmatched bases: 5. Germline V gene sequence: CDR1 LGHNA, CDR2 YNFKEQ. CDR3 amino acids: CASSQAGTSGLQETQYF. As DNA, the CDR3 is TGTGCCAGCAGCCAAGCCGGGACTAGCGGGTTGCAAGAGACCCAGTACTTC.

This clone was detected a few times. V gene TRBV7-2 combines with J gene TRBJ2-7; 14 bases map to TRBD2. CDR1 and CDR2 from the germline V gene are SGHTA and FQGNSA. The CDR3 is made up of 14 amino acids. With V trimmed by 3 bases and J by 8 bases, 3 bases remained unmatched. CDR3 sequence: CASSFGTSGSKQYF. CDR3 nucleotides: TGTGCCAGCAGCTTCGGGACTAGCGGGAGTAAGCAGTACTTC. Drawing the rest from reference TRBV7-2 and TRBJ2-7, the complete variable domain is GAGVSQSPSNKVTEKGKDVELRCDPISGHTALYWYRQSLGQGLEFLIYFQGNSAPDKSGLPSDRFSAERTGGSVSTLTIQRTQQEDSAVYLCASSFGTSGSKQYFGPGTRLTVT.

This clone is a singleton in its sample. The chain links TRBV7-8 to TRBJ2-7, with 9 positions matching TRBD1. The germline V gene has CDR1 SGHVS and CDR2 FQNEAQ. This CDR3 has 17 amino acids. V was clipped by 2 bases and J by 0 bases; unmatched bases: 8. Here the CDR3 DNA reads TGTGCCAGCAGCTTATTTGGGTTACAGGGGGCCTCCTACGAGCAGTACTTC. It translates to CASSLFGLQGASYEQYF.

V usage is TRBV7-6 and J usage is TRBJ1-1, with no clear D. Germline V gene sequence: CDR1 SGHVS, CDR2 FNYEAQ. V shed 5 bases and J shed 9 bases, with 4 bases lying between them. The CDR3 contains 9 residues. The CDR3 spells CASSPQAFF. The CDR3, as DNA: TGTGCCAGCAGCCCTCAAGCTTTCTTT.

This clone has more than one count but fewer than ten. DNA for the CDR3: TGCGCCAGCAGTGAGCAGAGGAGGACTGAGCAGTTCTTC. Protein: CASSEQRRTEQFF. The chain links TRBV10-1 to TRBJ2-1; D possibly corresponds to TRBD2 (5 bases). CDR3 length: 13 amino acids. Trimming shortened V by 2 bases and J by 9 bases, and 11 bases separated the two germline ends. Germline V CDR1 and CDR2: WNHNN, SYGVQD (reference sequence).

The V gene is TRBV5-3, the J gene TRBJ1-2; D may be TRBD1 (5 bases). TRBV5-3 counts as an open reading frame of uncertain function. This CDR3 is 14 amino acids long. Trimming shortened V by 4 bases and J by 5 bases, and 15 bases separated the two germline ends. CDR3 sequence (DNA): TGTGCCAGAAGCCCCTGGGGCGGGACGTATGGCTACACCTTC. It yields the protein CARSPWGGTYGYTF.

This clone has just a few counts. The CDR3 DNA sequence: TGTGCCAGCAGTTTATGGGGACAGTCCTACAATGAGCAGTTCTTC. Its protein product is CASSLWGQSYNEQFF. The rearrangement uses TRBV28 and TRBJ2-1; TRBD1 matches 7 bases. This CDR3 is built from 15 residues. After removal of 0 bases from V and 1 base from J, the junction contained 0 bases not matched to a gene. Germline lookup yields CDR1 MDHEN and CDR2 SYDVKM.

J is TRBJ2-7 and V is TRBV30, with D unclear. Looked up from germline, CDR1 is GTSNPN and CDR2 is SVGIG (reference sequence). There are 11 residues in the CDR3. Trimming shortened V by 3 bases and J by 3 bases, and 6 bases separated the two germline ends. The CDR3 DNA is TGTGCCTGGAGCCGTAACTACGAGCAGTACTTC. Amino acids: CAWSRNYEQYF. The complete variable domain, with remaining parts taken from reference TRBV30 and TRBJ2-7, reads SQTIHQWPATLVQPVGSPLSLECTVEGTSNPNLYWYRQAAGRGLQLLFYSVGIGQISSEVPQNLSASRPQDRQFILSSKKLLLSDSGFYLCAWSRNYEQYFGPGTRLTVT.

This clone was counted only a few times. The V call is TRBV10-3, the J call TRBJ1-1; D is ambiguous. V lost 0 bases and J lost 8, with 7 bases in between. The CDR3 runs 12 residues. Germline CDR1 reads ENHRY; CDR2 reads SYGVKD. As DNA, the CDR3 is TGTGCCATCAGTGAGTCCGGGGTCGAAGCTTTCTTT. This translates into CAISESGVEAFF.

This rearrangement joins TRBV28 to TRBJ1-3; 7 nucleotides match TRBD1. The V segment lost 6 bases and the J segment 8 bases; nucleotides outside the gene matches: 16. This CDR3 has 16 residues. Per the germline V gene, CDR1 is MDHEN and CDR2 is SYDVKM. The CDR3 nucleotides are TGTGCCAGCAGCCCCACGTGGGCAGGGGGTCTGTACACCATATATTTT. It specifies CASSPTWAGGLYTIYF.

The rearrangement joins TRBV28 to TRBJ2-1, with D possibly TRBD1 on 6 matching bases. CDR1 and CDR2 from the germline V gene are MDHEN and SYDVKM. Trimming shortened V by 6 bases and J by 5 bases, and 23 bases separated the two germline ends. The CDR3 totals 17 residues. The CDR3 here is CASSLPLFGTSNNEQFF. In DNA form, the CDR3 reads TGTGCCAGCAGCCTGCCCCTTTTCGGGACAAGTAACAATGAGCAGTTCTTC.

The chain has TRBV10-3 and TRBJ2-7, with D possibly being TRBD2 (6 bases). CDR1 and CDR2 (germline): ENHRY, SYGVKD. V gave up 5 bases and J gave up 5 bases, with 19 bases separating them. The CDR3 consists of 15 residues. The CDR3 protein is CAISLLTGTLNEQYF. CDR3 nucleotide sequence: TGTGCCATCAGTTTATTAACCGGGACTCTAAACGAGCAGTACTTC.

Of note for this clone: The junction shows a germline mismatch at one end, possibly a read error. V is TRBV28 and J is TRBJ2-7; TRBD1 is a possible D gene (5 bases). There are 12 residues in the CDR3. CDR1 and CDR2 (germline): MDHEN, SYDVKM. CDR3 DNA sequence: TGCCGCACCCAGGGCCGGATGGGGGAGCAGTACTTC. It codes for CRTQGRMGEQYF.

The table lists this clone with a few counts. The genes are TRBV5-1 and TRBJ2-5, with 7 bases fitting TRBD1. Germline V CDR1 and CDR2: SGHRS, YFSETQ. V lost 0 bases, J lost 5 bases, and 4 bases stayed unmatched. The CDR3 has 14 amino acids. The CDR3 DNA reads TGCGCCAGCAGCTTGGAACAGGGGTGGGAGACCCAGTACTTC. Amino acid sequence: CASSLEQGWETQYF.